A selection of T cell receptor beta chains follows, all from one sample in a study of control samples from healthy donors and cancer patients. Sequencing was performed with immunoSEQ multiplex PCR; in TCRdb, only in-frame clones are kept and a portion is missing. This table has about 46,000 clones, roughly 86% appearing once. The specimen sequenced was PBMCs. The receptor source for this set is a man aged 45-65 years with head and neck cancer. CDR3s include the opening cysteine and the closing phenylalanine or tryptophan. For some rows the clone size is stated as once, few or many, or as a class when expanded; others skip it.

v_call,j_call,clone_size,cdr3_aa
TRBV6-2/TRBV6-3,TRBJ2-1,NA,CASSLDRVYNEQFF
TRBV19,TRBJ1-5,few,CASTLVQGVQPQHF
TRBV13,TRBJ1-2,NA,CASSAPGQGQGPRQVNYGYTF
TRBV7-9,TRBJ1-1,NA,CASSLAQGQGWAEAFF
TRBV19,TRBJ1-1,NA,CASTPSWGQGSNTEAFF
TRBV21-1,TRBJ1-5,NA,CAMVRVYQPQHF
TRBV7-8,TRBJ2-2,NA,CASSSYRLAGKNTGELFF
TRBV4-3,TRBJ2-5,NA,CASSQGTSGNQETQYF
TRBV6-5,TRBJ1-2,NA,CASSSQKNQFYGYTF
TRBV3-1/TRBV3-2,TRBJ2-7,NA,CASSQLETYEQYF
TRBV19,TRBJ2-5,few,CASRLTGEETQYF
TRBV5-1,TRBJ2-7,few,CASSLGSWIQGNEQYF
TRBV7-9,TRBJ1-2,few,CASSPPRQAYYGYTF
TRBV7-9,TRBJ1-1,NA,CASSVGQGSAFF
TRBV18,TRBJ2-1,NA,CASSPLQVYNEQFF
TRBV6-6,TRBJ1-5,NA,CASSYRSGLSNQPQHF
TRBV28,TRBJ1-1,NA,CATGQGAWLNTEAFF
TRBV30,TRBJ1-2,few,CAWSVLTGYYGYTF
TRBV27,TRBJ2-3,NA,CASSPTPLQRATDTQYF
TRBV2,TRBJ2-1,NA,CASSESPRHASSGRKGQFF
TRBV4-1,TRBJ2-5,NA,CASSLAGVLQETQYF
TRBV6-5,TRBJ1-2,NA,CASSYSTGWRNYGYTF
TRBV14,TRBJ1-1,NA,CASSQGAGTATWLGEAFF
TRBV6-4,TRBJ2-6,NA,CASASSSGANVLTF
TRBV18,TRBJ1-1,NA,CASSPQGPNTEAFF
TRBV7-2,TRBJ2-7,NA,CASSFITEAGYEQYF
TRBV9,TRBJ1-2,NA,CASSVEGSYGYTF
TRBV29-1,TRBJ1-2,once,CSATTGLNYGYTF
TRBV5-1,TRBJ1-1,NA,CASSLIPTGTVNTEAFF
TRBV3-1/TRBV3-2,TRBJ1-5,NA,CASSQGDQSPQHF
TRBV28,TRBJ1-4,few,CASSLGLQGRRKGEKLFF
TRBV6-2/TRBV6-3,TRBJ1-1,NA,CASSYSKNTEAFF
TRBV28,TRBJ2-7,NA,CASSLTPGQGKYEQYF
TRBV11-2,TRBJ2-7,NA,CASSTGPGQGTYEQYF
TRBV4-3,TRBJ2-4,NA,CASSQNWAGTLKNIQYF
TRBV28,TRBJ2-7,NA,CASSEPGSQNPLSYEQYF
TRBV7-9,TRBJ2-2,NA,CASSDLRGTGELFF